A selection of T cell receptor beta chains follows, all from one sample in a study of OX40 agonist ivuxolimab in advanced cancers. This table comes from immunoSEQ multiplex PCR, and its TCRdb copy is limited to in-frame clones, with some not included. This table holds tens of thousands of clones, under 95% found once. The sequenced sample was CD4+ or CD8+ T cells sorted from blood, obtained in a trial of the OX40 agonist ivuxolimab. Every receptor here comes from an adult with an advanced solid tumor such as melanoma, head and neck, liver or kidney cancer. The CDR3 runs from the conserved cysteine through the conserved F or W. A D gene is named only where the DNA matches it firmly. Clone size is shown for a subset of rows, as once, few, many or a class of expanded clone.

D gene	clone size	V gene	J gene	CDR3 protein	CDR3 DNA
TRBD2	-	TRBV10-2	TRBJ2-1	CASSVGWGGNEQFF	TGCGCCAGCAGTGTAGGGTGGGGAGGGAATGAGCAGTTCTTC
-	-	TRBV7-9	TRBJ2-3	CASSPRMDGSSSTDTQYF	TGTGCCAGCAGCCCCCGGATGGACGGCTCCTCTAGCACAGATACGCAGTATTTT
-	-	TRBV7-9	TRBJ2-5	CASSLRLANQETQYF	TGTGCCAGCAGCTTACGGCTAGCGAACCAAGAGACCCAGTACTTC
TRBD2	-	TRBV4-3	TRBJ2-1	CASSIGLAGVREQFF	TGCGCCAGCAGCATCGGACTAGCGGGAGTACGTGAGCAGTTCTTC
TRBD2	-	TRBV7-7	TRBJ2-3	CASSLDGRAPADSSTDTQYF	TGTGCCAGCAGCTTAGACGGGAGGGCCCCAGCAGACTCTAGCACAGATACGCAGTATTTT
-	-	TRBV27	TRBJ2-7	CASSLSGGYSSYEQYF	TGTGCCAGCAGTTTATCAGGGGGATATAGCTCCTACGAGCAGTACTTC
-	-	TRBV19	TRBJ1-1	CASSTNQGREAFF	TGTGCCAGTAGTACCAACCAAGGGAGGGAAGCTTTCTTT
-	-	TRBV25-1	TRBJ2-1	CASSESDKQFF	TGTGCCAGCAGTGAATCGGATAAGCAGTTCTTC
-	-	TRBV5-1	TRBJ1-1	CASSLVVGQMNTEAFF	TGCGCCAGCAGCTTGGTTGTGGGACAAATGAACACTGAAGCTTTCTTT
-	-	TRBV4-1	TRBJ2-1	CASSQQAAGAYNEQFF	TGCGCCAGCAGCCAACAGGCCGCAGGGGCCTACAATGAGCAGTTCTTC
-	-	TRBV4-3	TRBJ1-2	CASSPVHGQTNYGYTF	TGCGCCAGCAGCCCCGTTCACGGACAGACGAACTATGGCTACACCTTC
TRBD2	-	TRBV4-1	TRBJ2-7	CASSQVPGGGYEQYF	TGCGCCAGCAGCCAAGTACCGGGGGGGGGCTACGAGCAGTACTTC
-	few	TRBV21-1	TRBJ2-7	CASSKDEWKTGFEGEQYF	TGTGCCAGCAGCAAAGACGAATGGAAGACAGGGTTTGAAGGCGAGCAGTACTTC
TRBD1	-	TRBV11-2	TRBJ2-7	CASSFGGQGAWEQYF	TGTGCCAGCAGTTTCGGGGGACAGGGGGCTTGGGAGCAGTACTTC
TRBD1	-	TRBV2	TRBJ1-1	CASSDRGLQNTEAFF	TGTGCCAGCAGTGATAGGGGGCTACAGAACACTGAAGCTTTCTTT
TRBD1	-	TRBV25-1	TRBJ2-1	CASSEKETGNYNEQFF	TGTGCCAGCAGTGAAAAGGAGACAGGGAACTACAATGAGCAGTTCTTC
-	-	TRBV5-4	TRBJ2-7	CASSPTGIEQYF	TGTGCCAGCAGCCCTACAGGTATAGAGCAGTACTTC
-	-	TRBV28	TRBJ1-1	CASSLTTGTEAFF	TGTGCCAGCAGTCTTACGACGGGAACAGAAGCTTTCTTT
TRBD2	once	TRBV12-5	TRBJ2-1	CASGTGLATYNEQFF	TGTGCTAGTGGCACTGGACTAGCGACCTACAATGAGCAGTTCTTC